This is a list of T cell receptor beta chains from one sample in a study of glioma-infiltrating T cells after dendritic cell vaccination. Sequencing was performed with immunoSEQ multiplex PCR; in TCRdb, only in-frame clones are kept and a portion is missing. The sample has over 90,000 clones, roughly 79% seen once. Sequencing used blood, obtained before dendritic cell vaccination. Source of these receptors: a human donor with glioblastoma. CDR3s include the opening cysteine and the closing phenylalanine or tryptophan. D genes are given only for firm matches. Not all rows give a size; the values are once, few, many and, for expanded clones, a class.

cdr3_aa: CASSLKTGNYGYTF; cdr3_nt: TGTGCCAGCAGCCTAAAGACAGGGAACTATGGCTACACCTTC; j_call: TRBJ1-2; v_call: TRBV11-3; clone_size: -; d_call: TRBD1; cdr3_length: 14
cdr3_aa: CASSPEGTDYEQYF; cdr3_nt: TGTGCCAGCAGCCCAGAAGGGACTGACTACGAGCAGTACTTC; j_call: TRBJ2-7; v_call: TRBV7-6; clone_size: once; d_call: -; cdr3_length: 14
cdr3_aa: CASSPRGVQETQYF; cdr3_nt: TGTGCCAGCAGTCCCCGGGGGGTCCAAGAGACCCAGTACTTC; j_call: TRBJ2-5; v_call: TRBV6-1; clone_size: -; d_call: TRBD2; cdr3_length: 14
cdr3_aa: CASSLTGLSSGANVLTF; cdr3_nt: TGTGCCAGCAGCTTGACAGGGCTAAGCTCTGGGGCCAACGTCCTGACTTTC; j_call: TRBJ2-6; v_call: TRBV7-9; clone_size: -; d_call: TRBD1; cdr3_length: 17
cdr3_aa: CASSPGLDYNEQFF; cdr3_nt: TGCGCCAGCAGCCCCGGACTAGACTACAATGAGCAGTTCTTC; j_call: TRBJ2-1; v_call: TRBV4-3; clone_size: -; d_call: TRBD2; cdr3_length: 14
cdr3_aa: CASSPVSTSQYF; cdr3_nt: TGTGCCAGCAGCCCCGTTTCTACCTCGCAGTATTTT; j_call: TRBJ2-3; v_call: TRBV11-3; clone_size: once; d_call: -; cdr3_length: 12
cdr3_aa: CASSTTGYNEQFF; cdr3_nt: TGCGCCAGCAGCACGACAGGTTACAATGAGCAGTTCTTC; j_call: TRBJ2-1; v_call: TRBV5-1; clone_size: -; d_call: -; cdr3_length: 13
cdr3_aa: CASSPGLAGGSTDTQYF; cdr3_nt: TGCGCCAGCAGCCCGGGACTAGCGGGGGGTAGCACAGATACGCAGTATTTT; j_call: TRBJ2-3; v_call: TRBV5-1; clone_size: -; d_call: TRBD2; cdr3_length: 17
cdr3_aa: CSVQGIVNEQFF; cdr3_nt: TGCAGCGTGCAGGGGATCGTAAATGAGCAGTTCTTC; j_call: TRBJ2-1; v_call: TRBV29-1; clone_size: -; d_call: -; cdr3_length: 12
cdr3_aa: CASSFPQGGQPQHF; cdr3_nt: TGTGCCAGCAGTTTCCCCCAGGGAGGACAGCCCCAGCATTTT; j_call: TRBJ1-5; v_call: TRBV2; clone_size: -; d_call: -; cdr3_length: 14
cdr3_aa: CASSPRQNQETQYF; cdr3_nt: TGTGCCAGCTCACCTCGACAGAACCAAGAGACCCAGTACTTC; j_call: TRBJ2-5; v_call: TRBV18; clone_size: -; d_call: -; cdr3_length: 14
cdr3_aa: CASSPSGQSKETQYF; cdr3_nt: TGTGCCAGCTCACCATCGGGACAGTCTAAAGAGACCCAGTACTTC; j_call: TRBJ2-5; v_call: TRBV18; clone_size: -; d_call: TRBD1; cdr3_length: 15
cdr3_aa: CASSQGGQGDTGELFF; cdr3_nt: TGTGCCAGCAGCCAGGGGGGACAGGGGGATACCGGGGAGCTGTTTTTT; j_call: TRBJ2-2; v_call: TRBV4-2; clone_size: -; d_call: TRBD1; cdr3_length: 16
cdr3_aa: CASSYTGENEKLFF; cdr3_nt: TGTGCCAGCAGCTACACAGGGGAGAATGAAAAACTGTTTTTT; j_call: TRBJ1-4; v_call: TRBV11-3; clone_size: -; d_call: TRBD1; cdr3_length: 14
cdr3_aa: CASSEGQGVQETQYF; cdr3_nt: TGTGCCAGCAGTGAAGGTCAGGGGGTCCAAGAGACCCAGTACTTC; j_call: TRBJ2-5; v_call: TRBV2; clone_size: -; d_call: TRBD1; cdr3_length: 15
cdr3_aa: CASSPGQSRSYF; cdr3_nt: TGTGCCAGCAGCCCCGGACAGAGTCGATCGTACTTC; j_call: TRBJ2-7; v_call: TRBV7-2; clone_size: -; d_call: -; cdr3_length: 12
cdr3_aa: CASRLRGDSGNTIYF; cdr3_nt: TGTGCCAGCAGACTCAGGGGAGACTCTGGAAACACCATATATTTT; j_call: TRBJ1-3; v_call: TRBV2; clone_size: few; d_call: -; cdr3_length: 15
cdr3_aa: CASSPGQPNTEAFF; cdr3_nt: TGCGCCAGCAGCCCGGGACAGCCGAACACTGAAGCTTTCTTT; j_call: TRBJ1-1; v_call: TRBV5-1; clone_size: -; d_call: TRBD1; cdr3_length: 14
cdr3_aa: CASSASGVDTQYF; cdr3_nt: TGCGCCAGCAGTGCCTCCGGGGTAGATACGCAGTATTTT; j_call: TRBJ2-3; v_call: TRBV10-1; clone_size: few; d_call: -; cdr3_length: 13
cdr3_aa: CASSEPGDNSPLNF; cdr3_nt: TGTGCCAGCAGTGAACCAGGGGATAATTCTCCCCTCAACTTT; j_call: TRBJ1-6; v_call: TRBV25-1; clone_size: -; d_call: -; cdr3_length: 14
cdr3_aa: CASNPGGLRETQYF; cdr3_nt: TGTGCCAGCAATCCGGGGGGCTTACGAGAGACCCAGTACTTC; j_call: TRBJ2-5; v_call: TRBV27; clone_size: -; d_call: -; cdr3_length: 14
cdr3_aa: CASSQDSLSPSSEQYF; cdr3_nt: TGCGCCAGCAGCCAAGATAGCCTCTCCCCTTCCTCCGAGCAGTACTTC; j_call: TRBJ2-7; v_call: TRBV4-1; clone_size: -; d_call: -; cdr3_length: 16
cdr3_aa: CASSMRGLLRAFF; cdr3_nt: TGTGCCAGTAGTATGCGAGGGCTTCTAAGAGCTTTCTTT; j_call: TRBJ1-1; v_call: TRBV19; clone_size: -; d_call: -; cdr3_length: 13
cdr3_aa: CASSEYSFGEGVYNEQFF; cdr3_nt: -; j_call: TRBJ2-1; v_call: TRBV6-1; clone_size: -; d_call: -; cdr3_length: 18
cdr3_aa: CASRDGGRNTEAFF; cdr3_nt: TGTGCCAGCAGGGACGGGGGTAGGAATACTGAAGCTTTCTTT; j_call: TRBJ1-1; v_call: TRBV6-5; clone_size: -; d_call: -; cdr3_length: 14